The TCR beta chain under discussion was sequenced for a study of shared clonotypes between healthy human individuals. Assay: immunoSEQ multiplex PCR; the TCRdb copy retains only in-frame clones and omits some. The sample holds approximately 740,000 clones, 74% seen once. Study-wide points: Researchers sampled blood only, noting tissue repertoires likely differ. In contrast to clonotypes shared by all four donors, non-shared clonotypes had lower generation probabilities.

Turning to this clone: The antigen is undetermined.

V lost 2 bases and J lost 5, with 13 bases in between. This CDR3 is 14 amino acids long. CDR1 and CDR2 (germline): SGHRS, YFSETQ. Sample: memory CD4+ T cells sorted from blood. Subset: CD45RA-negative fraction. The V gene is TRBV5-1, the J gene TRBJ2-5; D ambiguous. The TCR comes from a woman younger than 45 in good health. CDR3 sequence: CASSFGPEGETQYF. CDR3 sequence (DNA): TGCGCCAGCAGCTTTGGTCCTGAAGGGGAGACCCAGTACTTC.